One and the same sample provided the 9 T cell receptor beta chains below, sequenced in a study of cytomegalovirus exposure and HLA in healthy donors. Clones were read by immunoSEQ multiplex PCR, and TCRdb kept only the in-frame ones, dropping some. This sample has fewer than 200,000 clones, with 87% found just once. The sample comprised PBMCs. These receptors all stem from a woman in her thirties in good health and CMV-seronegative.

CDR3: CASSHDVQGLGNSPLHF. In DNA, the CDR3 is TGCGCCAGCAGCCATGATGTACAGGGTCTTGGGAATTCACCCCTCCACTTT. The chain joins TRBV4-1 to TRBJ1-6; tentative D call: TRBD1 (6 bases). This CDR3 contains 17 residues. The germline V gene has CDR1 MGHRA and CDR2 YSYEKL. V was pared by 3 bases and J by 7 bases, with 19 bases between.

This chain connects TRBV19 to TRBJ2-1; a possible D gene is TRBD2 (6 bases). The CDR3 spans 16 residues. The V and J ends lost 1 base and 2 bases respectively, with 12 bases between them. The germline V gene encodes CDR1 LNHDA and CDR2 SQIVND (reference sequence). CDR3 protein: CASSIGGGFAYNEQFF. CDR3 nucleotide sequence: TGTGCCAGTAGTATAGGTGGGGGGTTTGCCTACAATGAGCAGTTCTTC.

The chain combines TRBV18 with TRBJ2-3; D perhaps matches TRBD1 (7 bases). Germline CDR1 is KGHSH and CDR2 is LQKENI. This CDR3 contains 18 residues. Trimming shortened V by 3 bases and J by 0 bases, and 19 bases separated the two germline ends. CDR3 in DNA: TGTGCCAGCTCACCCCCCCAAGGGCAGGGGGGAAGCACAGATACGCAGTATTTT. It translates to CASSPPQGQGGSTDTQYF.

The V and J genes are TRBV18 and TRBJ2-1, with 7 bases fitting TRBD2. V was clipped by 3 bases and J by 8 bases; unmatched bases: 7. CDR1 KGHSH and CDR2 LQKENI come from the germline V gene. CDR3 length equals 14 residues. The CDR3 is CASSPGTKIDEQFF. The DNA of the CDR3 is TGTGCCAGCTCACCCGGGACTAAGATAGATGAGCAGTTCTTC.

The chain uses TRBV12-5 and TRBJ2-7; D unresolved. The germline V and J ends were trimmed by 2 bases and 7 bases, with 9 bases remaining between them. Germline V gene lookup returns CDR1 LGHNT and CDR2 FRNRAP. CDR3 size: 12 residues. In DNA, the CDR3 is TGTGCTAGTGGTTTGACTCCAAAGGAGCAGTACTTC. Translation: CASGLTPKEQYF. The full variable domain, completed using reference TRBV12-5 and TRBJ2-7, is DARVTQTPRHKVTEMGQEVTMRCQPILGHNTVFWYRQTMMQGLELLAYFRNRAPLDDSGMPKDRFSAEMPDATLATLKIQPSEPRDSAVYFCASGLTPKEQYFGPGTRLTVT.

The V call is TRBV5-6, the J call TRBJ2-1; TRBD1 aligns across 8 bases. Germline CDR1 reads SGHDT; CDR2 reads YYEEEE. The CDR3 length is 16 residues. Trimming took 1 base from V and 2 from J; bases not matched to a gene: 5. Here the CDR3 DNA reads TGTGCCAGCAGCTTGTGGCAGGGGGCTACCTACAATGAGCAGTTCTTC. Translated, it gives CASSLWQGATYNEQFF.

The chain combines TRBV27 with TRBJ2-1, with D possibly being TRBD2 (6 bases). CDR1 is MNHEY and CDR2 is SMNVEV in the germline V gene (reference sequence). The V end was cut by 6 bases, the J end by 4 bases, with 16 bases between. The CDR3 covers 15 residues. CDR3 protein: CASSPAGRAYNEQFF. The CDR3 DNA reads as TGTGCCAGCAGCCCGGCCGGGAGAGCATACAATGAGCAGTTCTTC.

The V and J genes are TRBV19 and TRBJ1-6; 7 bases are a match to TRBD1. The CDR3 has 19 residues. Germline V gene sequence: CDR1 LNHDA, CDR2 SQIVND (reference sequence). V was clipped by 3 bases and J by 0 bases; unmatched bases: 11. The CDR3 spells CASSIRPGGMGSYNSPLHF. The CDR3 DNA follows: TGTGCCAGTAGTATCCGCCCAGGGGGAATGGGCTCCTATAATTCACCCCTCCACTTT.

The V call is TRBV7-9, the J call TRBJ1-1; TRBD1 matches at 11 bases. V lost 5 bases and J lost 0; bases outside the gene matches: 5. Per the germline V gene, CDR1 is SEHNR and CDR2 is FQNEAQ (reference sequence). The CDR3 loop spans 16 amino acids. CDR3 in amino acids: CASSTGTGGVNTEAFF. The CDR3 nucleotides are TGTGCCAGCAGCACCGGGACAGGGGGGGTGAACACTGAAGCTTTCTTT. The variable domain in full, with the rest retrieved from reference TRBV7-9 and TRBJ1-1, is DTGVSQNPRHKITKRGQNVTFRCDPISEHNRLYWYRQTLGQGPEFLTYFQNEAQLEKSRLLSDRFSAERPKGSFSTLEIQRTEQGDSAMYLCASSTGTGGVNTEAFFGQGTRLTVV.